Shown below are 4 T cell receptor beta chains from a single sample sequenced in a study of blood T cell repertoires in COVID-19. The protocol was immunoSEQ multiplex PCR, while the TCRdb copy is restricted to in-frame clones and leaves out a portion. In the table there are approximately 70,000 clones, around nine tenths of which are singletons. Sequencing was performed on peripheral blood. These receptors were obtained from a human donor in a cohort sampled during active COVID-19.

The chain links TRBV11-3 to TRBJ2-3, with 7 bases lining up with TRBD1. The CDR3 extends over 14 amino acids. The germline V gene encodes CDR1 SGHNT and CDR2 YENEEA. V was clipped by 5 bases and J by 5 bases; unmatched bases: 7. CDR3 sequence reads: CASSGRDSQDTQYF. CDR3 in DNA: TGTGCCAGCAGCGGCCGGGACAGTCAAGATACGCAGTATTTT.

The CDR3 here is CASSLRPGSGANVLTF. CDR3 in DNA: TGCGCCAGCAGCTTGCGCCCAGGGTCTGGGGCCAACGTCCTGACTTTC. J is TRBJ2-6 and V is TRBV5-1, with D possibly matching TRBD1 (5 bases). Trimming stripped 1 base from V and 1 base from J, with 9 bases between. The CDR3 has 16 residues. Germline V CDR1 and CDR2: SGHRS, YFSETQ. The full variable domain, with the rest looked up from reference TRBV5-1 and TRBJ2-6, is KAGVTQTPRYLIKTRGQQVTLSCSPISGHRSVSWYQQTPGQGLQFLFEYFSETQRNKGNFPGRFSGRQFSNSRSEMNVSTLELGDSALYLCASSLRPGSGANVLTFGAGSRLTVL.

The chain employs TRBV29-1 and TRBJ1-2, with a possible D match to TRBD1 (5 bases). Trimming took 7 bases from V and 7 from J, leaving 13 bases between them. The V gene's germline CDR1 is SQVTM and CDR2 ANQGSEA. The CDR3 spans 11 residues. This CDR3 reads CSGIGVRGYTF. The CDR3 DNA follows: TGCAGCGGGATAGGGGTTCGTGGCTACACCTTC.

This chain uses TRBV18 with TRBJ2-7, with 9 bases that match TRBD2. Trimming at V came to 0 bases and at J to 3 bases, leaving 6 bases not matched to a gene. The CDR3 length is 16 residues. Germline assignment: CDR1 KGHSH and CDR2 LQKENI. The chain's CDR3 is CASSPPGLASGYEQYF. CDR3 DNA sequence: TGTGCCAGCTCACCACCCGGACTAGCGAGTGGCTACGAGCAGTACTTC.